Listed here is a single T cell receptor beta chain. The antigen is undetermined. The data originate from a study of cytomegalovirus exposure and HLA in healthy donors. Study-wide points: A reported reduction in N-insertions relative to the approximately 600-donor mean was seen in an Asian-associated ancestry cluster in a later analysis.

In the PCR, 60 Vbeta and 13 Jbeta primers were used. Here immunoSEQ multiplex PCR was the method, and the copy in TCRdb shows in-frame clones only, minus some. The table lists 150,000 to 200,000 clones, 75% to 85% of them singletons. CDR1 and CDR2 from the germline V gene are LNHDA and SQIVND (reference sequence). This CDR3 has 17 amino acids. The V gene end was trimmed by 4 bases and the J gene end by 5 bases; junction bases not matched to a gene: 7. The chain recombines TRBV19 with TRBJ2-1; 14 nucleotides line up with TRBD2. The source of this sequence is a woman aged 18-35 years in good health and CMV-seronegative. Sequenced: PBMCs. CDR3 loop: CASSRGLAGGSDNEQFF. CDR3 sequence (DNA): TGTGCCAGTAGTAGAGGACTAGCGGGGGGTTCTGACAATGAGCAGTTCTTC.